Listed below are T cell receptor beta chains from one sample, sequenced in a study of graft-versus-host responses after intestinal transplantation. Data came from immunoSEQ multiplex PCR; TCRdb stores just in-frame clones and leaves some out. Found here are roughly 15,000 clones, more than 35% of them singletons; the top ten hold more than 1%. This specimen consisted of alloreactive CD4+ T cells from a mixed lymphocyte reaction culture, obtained before intestinal transplant. These receptors were obtained from a human patient who received an intestinal transplant. The CDR3 runs from the conserved cysteine through the conserved F or W. D genes are given only for firm matches. Size is stated for part of the rows, as once, few or many counts, or as a class when the clone is expanded.

size	J	V	length	D	CDR3	DNA
few	TRBJ1-6	TRBV6-5	13	TRBD1	CASKQGSNSPLHF	TGTGCCAGCAAACAGGGGTCAAATTCACCCCTCCACTTT
-	TRBJ1-5	TRBV19	13	TRBD1	CASSPTGGSPQHF	TGTGCCAGTAGCCCGACAGGGGGGTCGCCCCAGCATTTT
-	TRBJ1-1	TRBV7-2	15	-	CASSLGQALNTEAFF	TGTGCCAGCAGCTTAGGTCAGGCGTTGAACACTGAAGCTTTCTTT
few	TRBJ2-7	TRBV27	16	TRBD1	CASSLSITGVPYEQYF	TGTGCCAGCAGTTTATCGATCACAGGGGTTCCCTACGAGCAGTACTTC
few	TRBJ2-7	TRBV6-1	15	TRBD2	CASTLRGGLYPEQYF	TGTGCCAGCACTTTACGGGGGGGCCTGTACCCCGAGCAGTACTTC
-	TRBJ1-1	TRBV10-3	17	TRBD1	CAISERPGQGMNTEAFF	TGTGCCATCAGTGAACGCCCGGGACAGGGAATGAACACTGAAGCTTTCTTT
-	TRBJ2-1	TRBV4-1	14	-	CASSQDPSRNEQFF	TGCGCCAGCAGCCAAGACCCTAGTCGGAATGAGCAGTTCTTC
-	TRBJ2-7	TRBV18	14	TRBD1	CASSLGQSFGEQYF	TGTGCCAGCTCGCTGGGACAGTCCTTTGGGGAGCAGTACTTC
-	TRBJ2-7	TRBV15	16	-	CATSRENPGSSYEQYF	TGTGCCACCAGCAGAGAGAATCCCGGGAGTTCCTACGAGCAGTACTTC
-	TRBJ2-3	TRBV7-2	16	-	CASSPRTSQITDTQYF	TGTGCCAGCAGCCCCAGGACTTCCCAAATCACAGATACGCAGTATTTT
-	TRBJ1-5	TRBV23-1	20	-	CASSQPPILPYLNVDQPQHF	TGCGCCAGCAGTCAACCGCCCATTCTCCCATATTTGAACGTAGATCAGCCCCAGCATTTT
-	TRBJ1-2	TRBV4-3	14	-	CASSQKVPGSPGTF	TGCGCCAGCAGCCAAAAAGTACCCGGGTCCCCTGGCACCTTC
-	TRBJ2-5	TRBV5-4	14	TRBD2	CASSPGLAGETQYF	TGTGCCAGCAGCCCGGGACTAGCTGGCGAGACCCAGTACTTC
-	TRBJ2-1	TRBV5-1	13	TRBD2	CASLAGTGNEQFF	TGCGCCAGCCTAGCGGGGACGGGAAATGAGCAGTTCTTC
-	TRBJ1-1	TRBV30	14	-	CAWRPWGGNTEAFF	TGTGCCTGGAGACCCTGGGGGGGGAACACTGAAGCTTTCTTT